The 13 T cell receptor beta chains below were found in one sample sequenced in a study of OX40 agonist ivuxolimab in advanced cancers. Using immunoSEQ multiplex PCR, the repertoire was profiled, and TCRdb retains in-frame clones only, with some absent. The sample lists 45,000 to 60,000 clones, roughly three quarters occurring once. The sequencing used CD4+ or CD8+ T cells sorted from blood, collected in a trial of the OX40 agonist ivuxolimab. Source of these receptors: an adult with an advanced solid tumor such as melanoma, head and neck, liver or kidney cancer.

The chain is built from TRBV11-2 and TRBJ2-1, with 13 bases aligning to TRBD2. The CDR3 consists of 16 residues. Trimming removed 6 bases from V and 5 bases from J; junction bases left unmatched: 7. The germline V gene has CDR1 SGHAT and CDR2 FQNNGV. CDR3 nucleotides: TGTGCCAGCAGGTGGACTAGCGGGAGAAGAAACAATGAGCAGTTCTTC. Amino acids: CASRWTSGRRNNEQFF.

This chain links TRBV7-3 with TRBJ2-3, with 7 bases matching TRBD1. CDR1 SGHTA and CDR2 FQGTGA come from the germline V gene. The V and J ends lost 5 bases and 3 bases, in that order; junction bases with no gene match: 8. This CDR3 is 15 amino acids long. The CDR3 nucleotides read TGTGCCAGCAGCCATGGGGACAGAAGAACAGATACGCAGTATTTT. Residues: CASSHGDRRTDTQYF.

This chain links TRBV6-5 with TRBJ2-1; D is possibly TRBD1 or TRBD2 (5 bases each). Between the trimmed V and J ends, which lost 6 bases and 12 bases, there was a span of 18 bases. CDR3 length equals 13 residues. Per the germline V gene, CDR1 is MNHEY and CDR2 is SVGAGI. CDR3 sequence (DNA): TGTGCCAGCAGACCCGGGACCGTCGGTGGGCAGTTCTTC. Translating gives CASRPGTVGGQFF.

This chain links TRBV5-1 with TRBJ1-1; no firm D call. Trimming removed 5 bases from V and 11 bases from J, with 22 bases in between. Per germline, CDR1 SGHRS and CDR2 YFSETQ. The length of the CDR3 is 14 residues. The CDR3, as DNA: TGCGCCAGCAGACAATCCTCCGCTAGGGATCGGGCTTTCTTT. The encoded protein is CASRQSSARDRAFF.

The chain employs TRBV19 and TRBJ1-1; D is uncertain. The germline V gene encodes CDR1 LNHDA and CDR2 SQIVND (reference sequence). Trimming took off 3 bases at V and 4 bases at J, with 18 bases between the two ends. The CDR3 contains 16 residues. CDR3 sequence: CASSIWAGSLGTEAFF. The CDR3 DNA reads TGTGCCAGTAGTATCTGGGCGGGGTCCTTAGGCACTGAAGCTTTCTTT.

The V gene is TRBV5-5, the J gene TRBJ1-3; D gene unclear. Per the germline V gene, CDR1 is SGHKS and CDR2 is YYEKEE (reference sequence). V was cut by 9 bases and J by 0 bases, with 13 bases left in between. This CDR3 is 14 amino acids long. DNA of the CDR3: TGTGCCACCGAGCCTCTTCCCTCTGGAAACACCATATATTTT. It encodes CATEPLPSGNTIYF.

This chain links TRBV29-1 with TRBJ2-7; D is ambiguous. The V and J ends lost 1 base and 3 bases respectively, with 4 bases between them. CDR3 length equals 11 residues. Per germline, CDR1 SQVTM and CDR2 ANQGSEA. CDR3 region: CSVEVGYEQYF. The CDR3 DNA sequence: TGCAGCGTTGAAGTCGGCTACGAGCAGTACTTC.

The rearrangement links TRBV4-2 to TRBJ2-1; 7 bases align to TRBD2. The germline V gene has CDR1 LGHNA and CDR2 YNFKEQ. This CDR3 has 15 residues. V trimming: 1 base; J trimming: 5 bases; junction bases outside the gene matches: 5. The chain's CDR3 is CASSQVPGLNNEQFF. CDR3 coding DNA: TGTGCCAGCAGCCAAGTTCCGGGACTAAACAATGAGCAGTTCTTC.

The chain combines TRBV5-1 with TRBJ1-6; D is ambiguous. There are 13 residues in the CDR3. With 0 bases removed from V and 7 bases from J, the gap between germline ends came to 5 bases. CDR1 is SGHRS, CDR2 YFSETQ, per germline. Here the CDR3 reads CASSLVLNSPLHF. DNA of the CDR3: TGCGCCAGCAGCTTGGTCCTAAATTCACCCCTCCACTTT. The whole variable domain, filled in from reference TRBV5-1 and TRBJ1-6, reads KAGVTQTPRYLIKTRGQQVTLSCSPISGHRSVSWYQQTPGQGLQFLFEYFSETQRNKGNFPGRFSGRQFSNSRSEMNVSTLELGDSALYLCASSLVLNSPLHFGNGTRLTVT.

Worth noting for this clone: Given a far larger clone just one base away, this is likely a sequencing read error. This chain links TRBV7-2 with TRBJ2-7, with 12 bases matching TRBD2. The V gene's germline CDR1 is SGHTA and CDR2 FQGNSA. V shed 4 bases and J 6 bases; nucleotides not matched to a gene: 10. This CDR3 is 16 amino acids long. Here the CDR3 reads CASSSGLAGALGEQYF. CDR3 bases: TGTGCCAGCAGCTCGGGACTAGCGGGCGCTCTCGGCGAGCAGTACTTC.

The CDR3 DNA reads as TGTGCCAGCAGTTCCGGGACAGGGGGCGGCTATGGCTACACCTTC. This translates into CASSSGTGGGYGYTF. The chain links TRBV7-6 to TRBJ1-2; 12 positions match TRBD1. The CDR3 consists of 15 residues. Germline CDR1 and CDR2: SGHVS and FNYEAQ. The J segment lost 4 bases and the V segment lost 6 bases, leaving 6 bases of the junction unmatched.

This chain uses TRBV7-9 with TRBJ2-1; 12 bases are a match to TRBD2. The V gene end was trimmed by 1 base and the J gene end by 3 bases; junction bases not matched to a gene: 10. This CDR3 comprises 19 residues. The germline gives CDR1 SEHNR, CDR2 FQNEAQ (reference sequence). The CDR3 protein is CASSLEASGRVRLYNEQFF. As DNA, the CDR3 is TGTGCCAGCAGCTTAGAGGCTAGCGGGAGGGTCCGACTCTACAATGAGCAGTTCTTC. Full variable domain (rest looked up from reference TRBV7-9 and TRBJ2-1): DTGVSQNPRHKITKRGQNVTFRCDPISEHNRLYWYRQTLGQGPEFLTYFQNEAQLEKSRLLSDRFSAERPKGSFSTLEIQRTEQGDSAMYLCASSLEASGRVRLYNEQFFGPGTRLTVL.

The V gene is TRBV28, the J gene TRBJ1-2; D uncertain. The V and J ends lost 7 bases and 2 bases respectively, with 20 bases between them. This CDR3 has 16 amino acids. Looked up from germline, CDR1 is MDHEN and CDR2 is SYDVKM. Here the CDR3 DNA reads TGTGCCAGCATCCCTGAAGGCCGCTTGGTCAACTATGGCTACACCTTC. Translating gives CASIPEGRLVNYGYTF.